This T cell receptor beta chain was recovered during a study of blood T cell repertoires in COVID-19. The data were produced by immunoSEQ multiplex PCR, yet TCRdb's version contains in-frame clones alone and is incomplete. The data show about 150,000 clones, with around 82% seen just once and 4.2% held by the top ten. Material: peripheral blood. The origin of this receptor is a man aged 55 to 70 with acute or convalescent COVID-19.

The CDR3 region has the DNA TGTGCCAGCAGGAGCCCCGACAGGGGGAGGGAGACCCAGTACTTC. Its protein is CASRSPDRGRETQYF. The genes are TRBV6-5 and TRBJ2-5; TRBD1 agrees at 9 bases. V was pared by 6 bases and J by 5 bases, with 10 bases of the junction left unmatched. In germline, CDR1 is MNHEY, CDR2 SVGAGI. The CDR3 has 15 residues.